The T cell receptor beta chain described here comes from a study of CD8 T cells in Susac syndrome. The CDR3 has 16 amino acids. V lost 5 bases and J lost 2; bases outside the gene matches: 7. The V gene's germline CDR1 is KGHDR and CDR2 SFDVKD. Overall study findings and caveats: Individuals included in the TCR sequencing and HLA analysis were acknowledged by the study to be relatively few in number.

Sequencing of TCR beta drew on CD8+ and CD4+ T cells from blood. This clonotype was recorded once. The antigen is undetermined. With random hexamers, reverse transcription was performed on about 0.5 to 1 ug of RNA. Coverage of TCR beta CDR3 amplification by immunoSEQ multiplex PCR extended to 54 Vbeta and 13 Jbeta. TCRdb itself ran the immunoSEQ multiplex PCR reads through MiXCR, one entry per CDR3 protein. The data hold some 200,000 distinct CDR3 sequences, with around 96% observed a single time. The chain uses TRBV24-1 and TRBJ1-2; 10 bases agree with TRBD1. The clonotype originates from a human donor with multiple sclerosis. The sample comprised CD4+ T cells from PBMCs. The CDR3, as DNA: TGTGCCACCAGTGCCACGCCGGGACAGGGGAACTATGGCTACACCTTC. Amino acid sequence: CATSATPGQGNYGYTF.